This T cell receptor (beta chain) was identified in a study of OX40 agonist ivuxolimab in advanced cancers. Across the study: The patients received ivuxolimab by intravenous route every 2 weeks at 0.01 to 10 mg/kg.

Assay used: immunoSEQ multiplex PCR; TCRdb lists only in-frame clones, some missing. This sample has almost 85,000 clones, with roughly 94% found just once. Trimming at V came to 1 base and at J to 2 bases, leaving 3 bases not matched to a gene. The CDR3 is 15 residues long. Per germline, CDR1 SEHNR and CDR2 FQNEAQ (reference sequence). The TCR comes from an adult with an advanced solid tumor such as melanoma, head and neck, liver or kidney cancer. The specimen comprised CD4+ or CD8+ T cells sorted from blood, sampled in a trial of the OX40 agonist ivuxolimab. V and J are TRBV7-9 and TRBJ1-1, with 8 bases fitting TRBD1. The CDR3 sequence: CASSLGQGTNTEAFF. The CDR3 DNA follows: TGTGCCAGCAGCTTAGGACAGGGGACTAACACTGAAGCTTTCTTT. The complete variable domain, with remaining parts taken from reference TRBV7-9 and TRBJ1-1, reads DTGVSQNPRHKITKRGQNVTFRCDPISEHNRLYWYRQTLGQGPEFLTYFQNEAQLEKSRLLSDRFSAERPKGSFSTLEIQRTEQGDSAMYLCASSLGQGTNTEAFFGQGTRLTVV.